This T cell receptor (beta chain) was obtained from a study of molecular identifiers for immune sequencing clone quantification. Previously described methods with listed TCR primers produced the bulk TCR libraries. TCRdb redid the calling of the PCR reads with MiXCR, one entry per CDR3 protein. The sample holds nearly 650,000 distinct CDR3 sequences, about 25% seen once. Study conclusions and caveats: Jurkat TCR RNA spiked in from one cell could reportedly be detected among 900,000 or so naive cells.

This clonotype came up many times. Its target is not known. The V end was cut by 6 bases, the J end by 4 bases, with 13 bases between. The CDR3 is made up of 13 amino acids. Germline V gene data show CDR1 as MNHEY and CDR2 as SVGEGT. Sequencing used naive CD8+ T cells from blood, with Jurkat cell RNA spiked in. Subset indicated: FACS-sorted CD8+CD4-CCR7+CD45RA+ naive T cells. The chain carries TRBV6-2 or TRBV6-3 and TRBJ2-7; D call uncertain. This TCR was recovered from a human donor in good health. Some libraries in this study had Jurkat cell RNA spiked in. The CDR3 nucleotides are TGTGCCAGCAGCTCCCGCCAGGCTTACGAGCAGTACTTC. It is translated as CASSSRQAYEQYF.